These 27 T cell receptor beta chains were all obtained from the same sample, sequenced in a study of blood T cells in healthy people across ages. Using a J-beta primer mix together with a sample-barcoded 5' primer, a second PCR was run for about 6 to 11 cycles. TCRdb reprocessed the 5' RACE reads via MiXCR and lists one record per CDR3 protein. Of under 1 million distinct CDR3 sequences in the sample, approximately 44% were seen once. Sequencing was done on a sample of blood. These receptors all stem from a man in his sixties in good health.

The chain has TRBV5-1 and TRBJ2-1; no definite D call. The V and J ends lost 4 bases and 8 bases respectively, with 13 bases between them. Germline-derived CDR1 and CDR2 are SGHRS and YFSETQ. This CDR3 region has 13 residues. CDR3 sequence reads: CASSVSLVYEQFF. The DNA of the CDR3 is TGCGCCAGCAGCGTCTCCTTGGTGTATGAGCAGTTCTTC.

This clonotype has just a few counts. J is TRBJ2-5 and V is TRBV14; 7 nucleotides agree with TRBD1. V lost 4 bases, J lost 7 bases, and 9 bases stayed unmatched. CDR1 is SGHDN, CDR2 FVKESK, per germline. This CDR3 has 14 amino acids. As DNA, the CDR3 is TGTGCCAGCAGCCCAGTACAGGGGATAGGGACCCAGTACTTC. Encoded protein: CASSPVQGIGTQYF.

The gene calls are TRBV28 and TRBJ2-7; 7 bases line up with TRBD2. The CDR3 spans 14 residues. V shed 5 bases and J 2 bases; nucleotides not matched to a gene: 6. Germline CDR1 is MDHEN and CDR2 is SYDVKM. CDR3: CASSGAGRPYEQYF. The CDR3 bases are TGTGCCAGCAGTGGAGCGGGGCGTCCCTACGAGCAGTACTTC.

This rearrangement joins TRBV6-2 or TRBV6-3 to TRBJ1-6; D gene uncertain. Trimming removed 8 bases from V and 4 bases from J, with 3 bases in between. The CDR3 loop spans 11 amino acids. The germline CDR1 and CDR2 sequences are MNHEY and SVGEGT. The CDR3 nucleotides read TGTGCCAGCCAGTATAATTCACCCCTCCACTTT. Its protein product is CASQYNSPLHF.

This chain joins TRBV4-1 and TRBJ2-7; D is undetermined. V shed 0 bases and J shed 3 bases, with 15 bases lying between them. The germline CDR1 and CDR2 sequences are MGHRA and YSYEKL. This CDR3 spans 16 amino acids. CDR3 sequence (DNA): TGCGCCAGCAGCCAAGATTTCGTAGTCAGCAACTACGAGCAGTACTTC. Translated: CASSQDFVVSNYEQYF.

V gene TRBV7-6 combines with J gene TRBJ1-4; no reliable D call. The CDR3 is 14 residues long. Trimming took off 1 base at V and 6 bases at J, with 9 bases between the two ends. Germline V gene sequence: CDR1 SGHVS, CDR2 FNYEAQ. The chain's CDR3 is CASSLDPDYEKLFF. The CDR3, as DNA: TGTGCCAGCAGCTTAGACCCAGACTATGAAAAACTGTTTTTT.

The chain has TRBV6-1 and TRBJ1-2, with a possible D match to TRBD1 (5 bases). Trimming removed 1 base from V and 6 bases from J, with 12 bases in between. Germline CDR1 and CDR2: MNHNS and SASEGT. CDR3 length: 14 amino acids. The CDR3 loop is CASSEGGSLNGYTF. In nucleotides, the CDR3 is TGTGCCAGCAGTGAAGGGGGCTCTTTAAATGGCTACACCTTC.

This chain uses TRBV7-2 with TRBJ1-6; TRBD1 matches at 8 bases. The CDR3 is 15 residues long. V was pared by 0 bases and J by 11 bases, with 6 bases of the junction left unmatched. Germline lookup yields CDR1 SGHTA and CDR2 FQGNSA. In DNA, the CDR3 is TGTGCCAGCAGCTTAGCGGGACAGACAGGGGCACCCCTCCACTTT. Residues: CASSLAGQTGAPLHF.

This clonotype was seen only a few times. The rearrangement uses TRBV12-3 or TRBV12-4 and TRBJ1-2, with 8 positions matching TRBD1. Trimming removed 4 bases from V and 4 bases from J; junction bases left unmatched: 8. This CDR3 is built from 15 residues. The CDR3 is CASSSFSGGVYGYTF. The CDR3 bases are TGTGCCAGCAGTTCCTTTTCAGGGGGCGTCTATGGCTACACCTTC.

The chain combines TRBV4-3 with TRBJ1-6, with 10 bases aligning to TRBD1. This CDR3 contains 20 residues. Per germline, CDR1 LGHNA and CDR2 YSLEER. V dropped 0 bases and J dropped 0; count of bases not matched to a gene: 8. CDR3 sequence reads: CASSQDLAGQGSSYNSPLHF. CDR3 DNA sequence: TGCGCCAGCAGCCAAGACCTGGCGGGACAGGGGAGCTCCTATAATTCACCCCTCCACTTT.

In this sample, this clonotype turned up many times. The chain joins TRBV21-1 to TRBJ2-1; the D call TRBD1 from the table was never checked on the DNA. TRBV21-1 is described as a pseudogene. The CDR3 is 16 residues long. CDR3 sequence reads: CASSRFPPGVANEQFF. The CDR3 DNA reads TGTGCCAGCAGCCGATTCCCACCAGGGGTAGCAAATGAGCAGTTCTTC.

CDR3 residues: CASSWGDRESTDTQYF. The CDR3 region has the DNA TGTGCCAGCAGTTGGGGGGACAGGGAGAGCACAGATACGCAGTATTTT. J is TRBJ2-3 and V is TRBV6-5, with TRBD1 matching 9 bases. CDR3 length equals 16 residues. Germline values: CDR1 MNHEY, CDR2 SVGAGI. The V gene end was trimmed by 4 bases and the J gene end by 0 bases; junction bases not matched to a gene: 5.

This clonotype occurred a few times. The chain carries TRBV25-1 and TRBJ2-4; no clear D gene. Trimming pared 3 bases from V and 1 base from J, leaving 13 bases between. Looked up from germline, CDR1 is MGHDK and CDR2 is SYGVNS. The CDR3 consists of 16 residues. CDR3 amino acids: CASSDPGPPAKNIQYF. The CDR3 bases are TGTGCCAGCAGTGACCCCGGACCTCCGGCCAAAAACATTCAGTACTTC.

This clonotype was found a few times. V and J are TRBV29-1 and TRBJ1-2; D gene unclear. The ends were cut back, 2 bases at V and 6 bases at J, with 13 bases in the middle. This CDR3 has 13 amino acids. CDR1 and CDR2 from the germline V gene are SQVTM and ANQGSEA. CDR3 protein: CSVEMVRSHGYTF. The CDR3 DNA reads as TGCAGCGTTGAAATGGTCAGGAGTCATGGCTACACCTTC. The variable domain in full, completed from reference TRBV29-1 and TRBJ1-2, reads SAVISQKPSRDICQRGTSLTIQCQVDSQVTMMFWYRQQPGQSLTLIATANQGSEATYESGFVIDKFPISRPNLTFSTLTVSNMSPEDSSIYLCSVEMVRSHGYTFGSGTRLTVV.

The rearrangement uses TRBV3-1 and TRBJ2-5, with 10 positions matching TRBD2. The J call may be wrong; the DNA end is better matched by TRBJ2-7. The CDR3 has 16 residues. From germline, CDR1 is LGHDT and CDR2 YNNKEL (reference sequence). CDR3 nucleotides: TGTGCCAGCAGCTTCACAAGCGGGGGGGCGTCCTACGAGCAGTACTTC. Protein product: CASSFTSGGASYEQYF.

This clonotype showed up just a few times. The V call is TRBV6-5, the J call TRBJ2-3; no reliable D call. V lost 6 bases to trimming and J lost 12 bases, with 16 bases between them. The germline CDR1 and CDR2 sequences are MNHEY and SVGAGI. This CDR3 region has 12 residues. The CDR3 bases are TGTGCCAGCAGCCCAACCGGTACCAGCCAGTATTTT. It encodes CASSPTGTSQYF.

This clonotype was counted between two and nine times. This chain uses TRBV10-3 with TRBJ1-6; no reliable D call. Trimming shortened V by 0 bases and J by 0 bases, and 9 bases separated the two germline ends. This CDR3 comprises 17 residues. In germline, CDR1 is ENHRY, CDR2 SYGVKD. CDR3 protein: CAISESASSSYNSPLHF. The CDR3 nucleotides are TGTGCCATCAGTGAGTCGGCATCGAGCTCCTATAATTCACCCCTCCACTTT.

The V call is TRBV3-1, the J call TRBJ2-1, with D unresolved. The CDR3 sequence is 13 residues long. V was trimmed by 1 base and J by 8 bases, leaving 9 bases between them. The germline CDR1 and CDR2 sequences are LGHDT and YNNKEL (reference sequence). CDR3 in DNA: TGTGCCAGCAGCCAAGCATCTTACGATGAGCAGTTCTTC. Its protein product is CASSQASYDEQFF.

This clonotype has a count of ten or more. The genes are TRBV4-3 and TRBJ2-5; D perhaps matches TRBD1 (6 bases). CDR1 is LGHNA, CDR2 YSLEER, per germline. Trimming shortened V by 4 bases and J by 2 bases, and 14 bases separated the two germline ends. The CDR3 consists of 15 residues. CDR3 region: CASSRQAASQETQYF. CDR3 nucleotides: TGCGCCAGCAGCCGACAGGCCGCTTCTCAAGAGACCCAGTACTTC.

The chain uses TRBV5-6 and TRBJ2-5; tentatively, D is TRBD2 (6 bases). Trimming stripped 4 bases from V and 8 bases from J, with 18 bases between. This CDR3 comprises 14 residues. CDR1 and CDR2 (germline): SGHDT, YYEEEE. The CDR3 DNA is TGTGCCAGCAGCGGTGGTGGGAGGTGGCGAACCCAGTACTTC. It encodes CASSGGGRWRTQYF.

Comments on this clonotype: A junction end diverges from the germline sequence, so it may reflect a read error. The rearrangement links TRBV5-1 to TRBJ2-3; D is undetermined. The CDR3 is 14 residues long. Germline CDR1 reads SGHRS; CDR2 reads YFSETQ. CDR3 residues: CASSLGNLKDTQYF. The CDR3 nucleotides are TGCGCTAGCAGCTTGGGGAATCTAAAGGATACGCAGTATTTT. The variable domain in full, completed from reference TRBV5-1 and TRBJ2-3, reads KAGVTQTPRYLIKTRGQQVTLSCSPISGHRSVSWYQQTPGQGLQFLFEYFSETQRNKGNFPGRFSGRQFSNSRSEMNVSTLELGDSALYLCASSLGNLKDTQYFGPGTRLTVL.

A note on this clonotype: A much more abundant neighbour one base away suggests this may be a read error. Here the CDR3 DNA reads TGCAGCGTTGAAGATTTCGGGACAGTCTATGGCCACACCTTC. It yields the protein CSVEDFGTVYGHTF. The rearrangement uses TRBV29-1 and TRBJ1-2; 7 bases match TRBD1. Germline CDR1 reads SQVTM; CDR2 reads ANQGSEA. The CDR3 consists of 14 residues.

There are a few counts of this clonotype. A clone one base away is much larger, so this may be a read error. This chain links TRBV15 with TRBJ2-5, with 8 bases that match TRBD2. With V trimmed by 3 bases and J by 11 bases, 11 bases remained unmatched. Looked up from germline, CDR1 is LNHNV and CDR2 is YYDKDF (reference sequence). This CDR3 is 14 amino acids long. The CDR3: CATSSQGLVDEQYF. The CDR3 coding sequence is TGTGCCACCAGCAGCCAGGGACTAGTCGATGAGCAGTACTTC.

The chain employs TRBV20-1 and TRBJ2-5; TRBD2 aligns across 9 bases. The CDR3 length is 15 residues. Germline lookup yields CDR1 DFQATT and CDR2 SNEGSKA (reference sequence). V shed 6 bases and J 7 bases; nucleotides not matched to a gene: 15. CDR3 DNA sequence: TGCAGTGCCGAATCCACCCGACTAGCGGTCGGGACCCAGTACTTC. Translation: CSAESTRLAVGTQYF.

J is TRBJ1-2 and V is TRBV29-1; possibly TRBD1 for D (6 bases). The CDR3 consists of 12 residues. Per the germline V gene, CDR1 is SQVTM and CDR2 is ANQGSEA. Trimming cost V 6 bases and J 7 bases, with 15 bases left between them. The CDR3 sequence is CSVAQQGSGYTF. CDR3 in DNA: TGCAGCGTAGCGCAACAGGGCTCTGGCTACACCTTC.

A note on this clonotype: Germline and junction disagree at one end, which may indicate a read error. The rearrangement links TRBV12-3 or TRBV12-4 to TRBJ2-2; 8 bases agree with TRBD1. This CDR3 comprises 16 residues. CDR3 sequence reads: CASSLAGTGNTGELFF. CDR3 DNA sequence: TGTGCCAGCAGCTTAGCCGGGACAGGGAACACCGGGGAGCTGTTTTTT.

The gene calls are TRBV19 and TRBJ1-1; D is unresolved. The CDR3 has 13 residues. V gave up 3 bases and J gave up 0 bases, with 5 bases separating them. Germline loops: CDR1 LNHDA, CDR2 SQIVND (reference sequence). CDR3 in DNA: TGTGCCAGTAGTATGGCGGTGAACACTGAAGCTTTCTTT. As protein: CASSMAVNTEAFF.